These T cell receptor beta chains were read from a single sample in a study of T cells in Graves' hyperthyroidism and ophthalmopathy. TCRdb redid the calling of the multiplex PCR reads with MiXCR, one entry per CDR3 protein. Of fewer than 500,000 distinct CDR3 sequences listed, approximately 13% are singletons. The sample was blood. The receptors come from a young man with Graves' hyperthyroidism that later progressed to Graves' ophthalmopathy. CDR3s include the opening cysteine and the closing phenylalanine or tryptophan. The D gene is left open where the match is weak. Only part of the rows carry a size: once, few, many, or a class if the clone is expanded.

CASSASGGYNEQFF | TGTGCCAGCAGCGCTAGCGGGGGCTACAATGAGCAGTTCTTC | TRBV7-2 | TRBD2 | - | TRBJ2-1
CASSPSLRQGNYEQYF | TGTGCCAGCAGTCCCTCTCTACGGCAGGGTAACTACGAGCAGTACTTC | TRBV27 | - | few | TRBJ2-7
CASSVRSSYNEQFF | TGTGCCAGCAGTGTTCGGAGCTCCTACAATGAGCAGTTCTTC | TRBV6-1 | - | - | TRBJ2-1
CASCTGLDQPQHF | TGTGCCAGCTGTACAGGGCTGGATCAGCCCCAGCATTTT | TRBV18 | - | many | TRBJ1-5
CASSDSTGGGTDTQYF | TGTGCCAGCAGTGACTCGACAGGGGGCGGCACAGATACGCAGTATTTT | TRBV6-4 | TRBD1 | - | TRBJ2-3
CSASTPGTSIHNEQFF | TGCAGTGCTAGTACCCCCGGGACTAGCATCCACAATGAGCAGTTCTTC | TRBV20-1 | TRBD2 | many | TRBJ2-1
CSASTDSNQPQHF | TGCAGTGCCTCGACAGATAGCAATCAGCCCCAGCATTTT | TRBV20-1 | - | many | TRBJ1-5
CSARRWDKQETQYF | TGCAGTGCTAGACGTTGGGACAAGCAAGAGACCCAGTACTTC | TRBV20-1 | - | many | TRBJ2-5
CASTEGSRGYTF | TGCGCCAGCACCGAGGGGTCTCGTGGCTACACCTTC | TRBV5-1 | - | few | TRBJ1-2
CASSHYQISRDRSNQPQHF | TGTGCCAGCAGTCACTACCAGATATCCCGGGACAGGAGTAATCAGCCCCAGCATTTT | TRBV6-2/TRBV6-3 | TRBD1 | - | TRBJ1-5
CASSFSRGGYTF | TGTGCCAGCAGTTTTTCCCGGGGCGGCTACACCTTC | TRBV12-3/TRBV12-4 | - | few | TRBJ1-2
CSARDGWGEGMNTEAFF | TGCAGTGCTAGAGATGGCTGGGGGGAGGGGATGAACACTGAAGCTTTCTTT | TRBV20-1 | - | many | TRBJ1-1
CASSFGGQGNQPQHF | TGCGCCAGCAGCTTCGGTGGGCAAGGCAATCAGCCCCAGCATTTT | TRBV5-1 | - | many | TRBJ1-5
CASSVTTGGTDTQYF | TGTGCCAGCAGCGTAACGACAGGCGGCACAGATACGCAGTATTTT | TRBV7-9 | - | many | TRBJ2-3
CASSKSSGNTIYF | TGTGCCAGCAGCAAGAGCTCTGGAAACACCATATATTTT | TRBV3-1 | - | many | TRBJ1-3